The T cell receptor beta chain under discussion was sequenced for a study of post-analysis software for immune sequencing data. Study-wide context: Patients with relapsing-remitting, secondary progressive and progressive-relapsing multiple sclerosis courses were all represented.

Unique molecular identifiers tagged the TCR beta cDNA libraries. Out of 1 to 10 million T cells, a few hundred thousand cDNA molecules were generated. TCRdb re-called the PCR reads with MiXCR, one entry per CDR3 protein. The repertoire holds roughly 600,000 distinct CDR3 sequences, with roughly 40% as singletons. The table lists this clonotype with a few counts. Its specificity is unknown. Study-level points and caveats: Compared against controls, patients with multiple sclerosis displayed significantly lower normalized Chao1 diversity. F measure showed strong co-clustering of same-batch samples.

The origin of this receptor is a girl between 5 and 17 years old with multiple sclerosis. Sequencing input: blood.

The CDR3 protein is CAWTPRQGENKNIQYF. The CDR3 region has the DNA TGTGCCTGGACCCCGAGGCAGGGGGAGAACAAAAACATTCAGTACTTC. The rearrangement uses TRBV30 and TRBJ2-4; the match to TRBD1 covers 7 bases. Per the germline V gene, CDR1 is GTSNPN and CDR2 is SVGIG (reference sequence). The CDR3 consists of 16 residues. V lost 4 bases, J lost 3 bases, and 12 bases stayed unmatched.